These 30 T cell receptor beta chains were sequenced from one sample in a study of blood T cell repertoires in COVID-19. Clones were sequenced by immunoSEQ multiplex PCR, and TCRdb holds only the in-frame ones, with some missing. The sample includes approximately 230,000 clones, around 86% of them seen just once. Sequencing input: PBMCs or T cells enriched from blood (not recorded which). The receptor set was obtained from a man between 18 and 29 years old who had recovered from COVID-19.

CDR3 amino acids: CASSPFQGSANEKLFF. The CDR3 DNA is TGTGCCAGCAGTCCCTTCCAGGGGTCCGCTAATGAAAAACTGTTTTTT. The chain links TRBV27 to TRBJ1-4; perhaps TRBD1 as D (6 bases). This CDR3 has 16 residues. Germline assignment: CDR1 MNHEY and CDR2 SMNVEV (reference sequence). The V end lost 5 bases, the J end lost 3 bases, and 16 bases lay between the germline ends.

This chain connects TRBV12-2 to TRBJ1-5; no DNA check was done on the table's D call, TRBD1. TRBV12-2 is a pseudogene. The CDR3 totals 18 residues. CDR3 sequence: CASRGPGQGHYSNQPQHF. The CDR3 nucleotides read TGTGCAAGTCGCGGACCGGGACAGGGACACTATAGCAATCAGCCCCAGCATTTT.

V and J are TRBV29-1 and TRBJ2-7, with D tentatively TRBD2 (7 bases). The CDR3 spans 15 residues. V was trimmed by 7 bases and J by 6 bases, leaving 25 bases between them. Per germline, CDR1 SQVTM and CDR2 ANQGSEA. The chain's CDR3 is CSGGEGTTGLAEQYF. CDR3 sequence (DNA): TGCAGCGGGGGAGAGGGGACTACAGGGTTGGCCGAGCAGTACTTC.

This chain uses TRBV6-2 or TRBV6-3 with TRBJ1-2; weak D call: TRBD1 (6 bases). V was pared by 6 bases and J by 8 bases, with 13 bases between. CDR1 is MNHEY, CDR2 SVGEGT, per germline. The length of the CDR3 is 12 residues. In DNA, the CDR3 is TGTGCCAGCAGCATCGGGACATTGGGCTACACCTTC. Translating gives CASSIGTLGYTF.

V and J are TRBV10-3 and TRBJ1-2; 8 positions match TRBD1. Germline V gene lookup returns CDR1 ENHRY and CDR2 SYGVKD. V shed 7 bases, J shed 4 bases, and the junction held 5 bases outside the gene matches. The CDR3 contains 13 residues. DNA of the CDR3: TGTGCCATCACCCGGGACAGGTCCTATGGCTACACCTTC. Protein: CAITRDRSYGYTF.

J is TRBJ1-2 and V is TRBV28; D not certain. V dropped 6 bases and J dropped 0 bases, with 8 bases sitting between them. The CDR3 length is 13 residues. CDR1 and CDR2 from the germline V gene are MDHEN and SYDVKM. CDR3 residues: CASRPAANYGYTF. CDR3 in DNA: TGTGCCAGCAGACCGGCGGCTAACTATGGCTACACCTTC.

The chain employs TRBV6-5 and TRBJ2-2; perhaps TRBD2 as D (5 bases). Looked up from germline, CDR1 is MNHEY and CDR2 is SVGAGI. V lost 7 bases and J 3 bases, leaving 9 bases between the germline ends. The CDR3 has 13 residues. The DNA of the CDR3 is TGTGCCAGCACTGGCGGGTACACCGGGGAGCTGTTTTTT. This codes for CASTGGYTGELFF.

This chain uses TRBV19 with TRBJ1-2; D may be TRBD1 (5 bases). Germline V CDR1 and CDR2: LNHDA, SQIVND (reference sequence). The CDR3 runs to 16 residues. Trimming cost V 5 bases and J 0 bases, with 16 bases left between them. The CDR3 bases are TGTGCCAGTAGTCCTTCCCTAAGGGGCACTAACTATGGCTACACCTTC. This gives the protein CASSPSLRGTNYGYTF.

The rearrangement joins TRBV5-1 to TRBJ1-2, with D maybe TRBD1 (5 bases). V was cut by 0 bases and J by 5 bases, with 17 bases left in between. The CDR3 contains 16 residues. Germline V gene lookup returns CDR1 SGHRS and CDR2 YFSETQ. The CDR3 here is CASSLGGGLRPYGYTF. The CDR3 coding sequence is TGCGCCAGCAGCTTGGGCGGGGGACTGAGACCGTATGGCTACACCTTC. The full variable domain, completed using reference TRBV5-1 and TRBJ1-2, is KAGVTQTPRYLIKTRGQQVTLSCSPISGHRSVSWYQQTPGQGLQFLFEYFSETQRNKGNFPGRFSGRQFSNSRSEMNVSTLELGDSALYLCASSLGGGLRPYGYTFGSGTRLTVV.

This chain uses TRBV10-1 with TRBJ2-5, with 7 bases fitting TRBD1. The V and J ends lost 2 bases and 4 bases, in that order; junction bases with no gene match: 7. Germline assignment: CDR1 WNHNN and CDR2 SYGVQD (reference sequence). CDR3 length: 15 residues. The CDR3 sequence: CASSETQGLGETQYF. CDR3 in DNA: TGCGCCAGCAGTGAGACACAGGGGTTGGGAGAGACCCAGTACTTC.

The chain joins TRBV10-3 to TRBJ2-1, with 8 bases lining up with TRBD2. There are 16 residues in the CDR3. Germline trimming cut 4 bases from V and 5 bases from J; bases unmatched to any gene: 10. CDR1 is ENHRY and CDR2 is SYGVKD in the germline V gene. CDR3 sequence: CAISVSGGAGHNEQFF. The CDR3 nucleotides read TGTGCCATCAGTGTTTCCGGGGGGGCCGGTCACAATGAGCAGTTCTTC.

The table lists this clone with a count of one. The genes are TRBV28 and TRBJ1-4; 9 bases align to TRBD1. The V and J ends lost 2 bases and 8 bases, in that order; junction bases with no gene match: 6. The CDR3 is made up of 15 amino acids. CDR1 and CDR2 (germline): MDHEN, SYDVKM. Written as DNA, the CDR3 is TGTGCCAGCAGTTTACCCACAGGGGGCCGGGAAAAACTGTTTTTT. Residues: CASSLPTGGREKLFF.

Only a few counts were recorded for this clone. The J gene is TRBJ1-4, the V gene TRBV27; 8 bases are a match to TRBD1. The CDR3 has 16 amino acids. Germline loops: CDR1 MNHEY, CDR2 SMNVEV (reference sequence). V dropped 2 bases and J dropped 3; count of bases not matched to a gene: 5. CDR3 sequence (DNA): TGTGCCAGCAGTTTAACCCAGGGGGCAGCTAATGAAAAACTGTTTTTT. Translating gives CASSLTQGAANEKLFF. Full variable domain (remainder filled in from reference TRBV27 and TRBJ1-4): EAQVTQNPRYLITVTGKKLTVTCSQNMNHEYMSWYRQDPGLGLRQIYYSMNVEVTDKGDVPEGYKVSRKEKRNFPLILESPSPNQTSLYFCASSLTQGAANEKLFFGSGTQLSVL.

V is TRBV18 and J is TRBJ2-3; 13 bases match TRBD2. The ends lost 5 bases at V and 3 bases at J; junction bases unmatched: 8. CDR1 KGHSH and CDR2 LQKENI come from the germline V gene. There are 17 residues in the CDR3. This CDR3 is CASSFRTSGGLTDTQYF. The DNA for the CDR3 is TGTGCCAGCTCATTTAGGACTAGCGGGGGACTAACAGATACGCAGTATTTT.

This clone was detected only a few times. J is TRBJ1-5 and V is TRBV7-9; 8 bases are a match to TRBD1. The germline V gene encodes CDR1 SEHNR and CDR2 FQNEAQ (reference sequence). V dropped 4 bases and J dropped 6; count of bases not matched to a gene: 8. CDR3 size: 15 residues. The chain's CDR3 is CASSSTGDVGQPQHF. The CDR3 nucleotides read TGTGCCAGCAGCTCGACAGGGGACGTTGGTCAGCCCCAGCATTTT.

The gene calls are TRBV30 and TRBJ1-2, with TRBD1 matching 10 bases. Germline assignment: CDR1 GTSNPN and CDR2 SVGIG (reference sequence). V lost 1 base and J lost 1; bases outside the gene matches: 12. The CDR3 totals 18 residues. This CDR3 reads CAWSAGWTGGGFNYGYTF. The CDR3 coding sequence is TGTGCCTGGAGTGCGGGTTGGACAGGGGGGGGATTTAACTATGGCTACACCTTC.

This rearrangement joins TRBV3-1 (or the pseudogene TRBV3-2) to TRBJ2-1; D is possibly TRBD1 (6 bases). Germline lookup yields CDR1 LGHDT and CDR2 YNNKEL (reference sequence). V shed 6 bases and J shed 4 bases, with 10 bases lying between them. This CDR3 is built from 13 residues. CDR3 DNA: TGTGCCAGCAGTCCGGACAGATACAATGAGCAGTTCTTC. The encoded protein is CASSPDRYNEQFF.

The V and J genes are TRBV3-1 (or the pseudogene TRBV3-2) and TRBJ2-2; 11 nucleotides match TRBD2. The CDR3 has 20 residues. Germline CDR1 LGHDT, CDR2 YNNKEL (reference sequence). V shed 5 bases, J shed 0 bases, and the junction held 14 bases outside the gene matches. CDR3 sequence reads: CASSIRTSGRITPNTGELFF. CDR3 nucleotides: TGTGCCAGCAGCATCCGGACTAGCGGGCGAATTACCCCGAACACCGGGGAGCTGTTTTTT.

The rearrangement uses TRBV6-4 and TRBJ2-2, with TRBD1 matching over 8 bases. The CDR3 is 15 residues long. V lost 4 bases, J lost 7 bases, and 8 bases stayed unmatched. Germline V CDR1 and CDR2: MRHNA, SNTAGT. CDR3 region: CASSARGPLGGELFF. The CDR3 DNA follows: TGTGCCAGCAGTGCCAGGGGGCCCCTGGGCGGGGAGCTGTTTTTT.

On this clone itself: Germline and junction disagree at one end, which may indicate a read error. The genes are TRBV7-7 and TRBJ2-1; weak D call: TRBD2 (5 bases). This CDR3 spans 15 amino acids. From germline, CDR1 is SSHAT and CDR2 FNYEAQ (reference sequence). CDR3: CASSIQLGAYNEQFF. The CDR3, as DNA: TGTGCTAGCAGCATCCAACTAGGTGCCTACAATGAGCAGTTCTTC.

This rearrangement joins TRBV18 to TRBJ1-2; no firm D call. This CDR3 is 14 amino acids long. V lost 3 bases and J 5 bases, leaving 13 bases between the germline ends. Germline CDR1 reads KGHSH; CDR2 reads LQKENI. The CDR3 DNA is TGTGCCAGCTCACCCACGCCTACGGGGTATGGCTACACCTTC. It is translated as CASSPTPTGYGYTF.

CDR3 in amino acids: CASSPGLADPYNEQFF. CDR3 sequence (DNA): TGCGCCAGCAGCCCGGGACTAGCGGACCCCTACAATGAGCAGTTCTTC. The gene calls are TRBV4-1 and TRBJ2-1; 11 bases are a match to TRBD2. Germline CDR1 is MGHRA and CDR2 is YSYEKL. This CDR3 comprises 16 residues. V was pared by 4 bases and J by 2 bases, with 4 bases of the junction left unmatched.

This clone was seen only a few times. The chain carries TRBV10-2 and TRBJ1-6, with D uncertain. CDR3 length: 13 amino acids. The V and J ends lost 2 bases and 13 bases respectively, with 12 bases between them. From germline, CDR1 is WSHSY and CDR2 SAAADI. CDR3 protein: CASSEAATAPLHF. CDR3 coding DNA: TGCGCCAGCAGTGAGGCGGCGACGGCGCCCCTCCACTTT.

V usage is TRBV27 and J usage is TRBJ2-1, with TRBD2 identical over 11 bases. The germline V gene has CDR1 MNHEY and CDR2 SMNVEV (reference sequence). This CDR3 has 16 amino acids. Trimming cost V 5 bases and J 9 bases; bases outside gene matches: 12. CDR3 amino acids: CASSVTSGGPLGEQFF. CDR3 nucleotide sequence: TGTGCCAGCAGTGTAACTAGCGGGGGCCCTCTAGGTGAGCAGTTCTTC.

V and J are TRBV7-9 and TRBJ2-7; D might be TRBD1 (5 bases). The germline gives CDR1 SEHNR, CDR2 FQNEAQ (reference sequence). This CDR3 region has 13 residues. Trimming took off 8 bases at V and 2 bases at J, with 13 bases between the two ends. The CDR3 region is CASRADRAYEQYF. In DNA, the CDR3 is TGTGCCAGCCGAGCCGACAGAGCCTACGAGCAGTACTTC.

V is TRBV3-1 (or the pseudogene TRBV3-2) and J is TRBJ1-1; perhaps TRBD1 as D (5 bases). This CDR3 has 14 residues. CDR1 is LGHDT and CDR2 is YNNKEL in the germline V gene (reference sequence). V lost 5 bases and J lost 1, with 11 bases in between. The CDR3 sequence is CASSKRGGNTEAFF. The CDR3 DNA reads as TGTGCCAGCAGCAAAAGGGGTGGGAACACTGAAGCTTTCTTT.

This clone was seen just once. V and J are TRBV5-6 and TRBJ2-3, with 13 bases matching TRBD2. V gave up 3 bases and J gave up 6 bases; unmatched junction bases: 10. Germline loops: CDR1 SGHDT, CDR2 YYEEEE. CDR3 size: 17 residues. The DNA of the CDR3 is TGTGCCAGCAGCTCACTTAGGACTAGCGGGGGATGGGATACGCAGTATTTT. Protein: CASSSLRTSGGWDTQYF.

This CDR3 reads CASSVGTGDTFNGYTF. The CDR3 region has the DNA TGTGCCAGCAGTGTGGGGACAGGGGACACTTTTAATGGCTACACCTTC. The V gene is TRBV6-1, the J gene TRBJ1-2, with 10 nucleotides matching TRBD1. The CDR3 is 16 amino acids. J was trimmed by 6 bases and V by 4 bases; bases with no gene match: 11. Germline-derived CDR1 and CDR2 are MNHNS and SASEGT.

The chain is built from TRBV30 and TRBJ2-3; the match to TRBD2 covers 11 bases. The V and J ends lost 4 bases and 7 bases, in that order; junction bases with no gene match: 16. This CDR3 has 17 amino acids. Germline V lookup: CDR1 GTSNPN, CDR2 SVGIG (reference sequence). The CDR3 loop is CAWKPRQVAGGRNTQYF. The CDR3 DNA reads as TGTGCCTGGAAACCCCGCCAGGTAGCGGGGGGGCGGAATACGCAGTATTTT.

This chain uses TRBV24-1 with TRBJ2-3; D might be TRBD2 (5 bases). This CDR3 has 14 amino acids. The V end was cut by 3 bases, the J end by 3 bases, with 9 bases between. The germline V gene has CDR1 KGHDR and CDR2 SFDVKD. The CDR3, as DNA: TGTGCCACCAGTGATGAGGGTCGGACAGATACGCAGTATTTT. Translated, it gives CATSDEGRTDTQYF.